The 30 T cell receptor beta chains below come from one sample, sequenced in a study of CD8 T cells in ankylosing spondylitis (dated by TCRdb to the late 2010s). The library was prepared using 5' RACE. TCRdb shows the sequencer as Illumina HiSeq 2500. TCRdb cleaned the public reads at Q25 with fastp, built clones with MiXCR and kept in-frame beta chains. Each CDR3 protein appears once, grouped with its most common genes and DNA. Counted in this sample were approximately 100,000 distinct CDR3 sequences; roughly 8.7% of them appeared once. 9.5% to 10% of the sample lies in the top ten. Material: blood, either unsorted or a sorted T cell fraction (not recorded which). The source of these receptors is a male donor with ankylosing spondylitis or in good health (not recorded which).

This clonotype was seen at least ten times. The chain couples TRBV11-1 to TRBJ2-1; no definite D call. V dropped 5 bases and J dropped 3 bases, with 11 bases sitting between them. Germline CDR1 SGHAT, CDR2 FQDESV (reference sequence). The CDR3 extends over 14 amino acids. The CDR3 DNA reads TGTGCCAGCAGCATGTTTAAGGTCTACAATGAGCAGTTCTTC. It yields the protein CASSMFKVYNEQFF.

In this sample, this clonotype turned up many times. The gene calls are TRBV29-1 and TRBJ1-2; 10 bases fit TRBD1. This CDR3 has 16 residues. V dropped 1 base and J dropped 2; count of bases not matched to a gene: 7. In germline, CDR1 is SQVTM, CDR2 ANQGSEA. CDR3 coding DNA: TGCAGCGTTGAAGCCCCCGGGACAGGGGCGAACTATGGCTACACCTTC. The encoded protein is CSVEAPGTGANYGYTF.

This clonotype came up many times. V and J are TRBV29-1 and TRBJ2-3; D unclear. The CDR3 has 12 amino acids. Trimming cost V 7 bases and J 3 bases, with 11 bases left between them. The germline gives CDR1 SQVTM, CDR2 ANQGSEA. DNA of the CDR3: TGCAGCGCTTTGACAAGGACAGATACGCAGTATTTT. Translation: CSALTRTDTQYF.

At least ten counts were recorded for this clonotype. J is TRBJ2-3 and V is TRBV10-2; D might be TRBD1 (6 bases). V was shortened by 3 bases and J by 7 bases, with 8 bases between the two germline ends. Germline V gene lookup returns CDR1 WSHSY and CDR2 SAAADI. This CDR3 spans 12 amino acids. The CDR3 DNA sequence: TGCGCCAGCAGTGATTGGGGGCATACGCAGTATTTT. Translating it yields CASSDWGHTQYF.

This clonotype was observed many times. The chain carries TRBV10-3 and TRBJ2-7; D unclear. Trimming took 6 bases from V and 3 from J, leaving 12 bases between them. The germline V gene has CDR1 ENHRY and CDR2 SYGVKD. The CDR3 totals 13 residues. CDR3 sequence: CAISDDGLYEQYF. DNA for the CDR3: TGTGCCATCAGCGACGACGGTCTCTACGAGCAGTACTTC.

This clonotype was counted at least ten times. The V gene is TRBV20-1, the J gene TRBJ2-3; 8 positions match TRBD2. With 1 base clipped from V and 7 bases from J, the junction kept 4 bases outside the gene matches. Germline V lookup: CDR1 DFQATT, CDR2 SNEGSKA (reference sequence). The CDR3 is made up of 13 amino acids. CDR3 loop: CSARAGGPYTQYF. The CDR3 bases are TGCAGTGCTAGAGCGGGAGGGCCCTATACGCAGTATTTT.

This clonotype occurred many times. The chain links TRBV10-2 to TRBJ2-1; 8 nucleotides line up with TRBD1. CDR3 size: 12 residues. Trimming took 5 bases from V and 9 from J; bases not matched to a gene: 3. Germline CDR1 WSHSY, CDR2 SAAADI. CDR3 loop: CASSPGGTEQFF. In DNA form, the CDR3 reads TGCGCCAGCAGTCCAGGGGGCACTGAGCAGTTCTTC.

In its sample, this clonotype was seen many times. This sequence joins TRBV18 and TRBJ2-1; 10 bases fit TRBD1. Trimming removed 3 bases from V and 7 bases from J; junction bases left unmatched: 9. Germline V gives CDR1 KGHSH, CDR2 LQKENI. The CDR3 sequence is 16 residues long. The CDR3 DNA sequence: TGTGCCAGCTCACCTGGTGGGACAGGGGCTGAAAATGAGCAGTTCTTC. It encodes CASSPGGTGAENEQFF.

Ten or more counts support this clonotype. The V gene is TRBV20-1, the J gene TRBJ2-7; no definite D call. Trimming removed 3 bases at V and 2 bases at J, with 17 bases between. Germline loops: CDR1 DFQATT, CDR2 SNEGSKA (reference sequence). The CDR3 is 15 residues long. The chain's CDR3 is CSASDSRGLAYEQYF. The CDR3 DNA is TGCAGTGCTAGTGATTCACGTGGTTTAGCCTACGAGCAGTACTTC.

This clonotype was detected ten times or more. The CDR3 DNA reads TGTGCCAGCAGAAGCATGAACACTGAAGCTTTCTTT. Its translation: CASRSMNTEAFF. This chain uses TRBV7-9 with TRBJ1-1; D is unresolved. Germline assignment: CDR1 SEHNR and CDR2 FQNEAQ (reference sequence). This CDR3 comprises 12 residues. V shed 6 bases and J shed 0 bases, with 5 bases lying between them.

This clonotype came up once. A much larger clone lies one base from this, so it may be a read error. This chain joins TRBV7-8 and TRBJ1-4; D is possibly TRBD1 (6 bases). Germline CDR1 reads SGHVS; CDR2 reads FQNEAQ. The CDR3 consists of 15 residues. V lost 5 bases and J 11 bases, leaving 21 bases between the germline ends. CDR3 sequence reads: CASSQQEQGLEKLFF. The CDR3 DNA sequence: TGTGCCAGCAGCCAACAAGAACAGGGCCTCGAGAAACTGTTTTTT.

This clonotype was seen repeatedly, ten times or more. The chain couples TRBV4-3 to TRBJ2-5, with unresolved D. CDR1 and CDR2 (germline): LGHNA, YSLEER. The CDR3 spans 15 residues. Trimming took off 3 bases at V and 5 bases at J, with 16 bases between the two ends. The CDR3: CASSHTVMVGETQYF. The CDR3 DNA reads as TGCGCCAGCAGCCACACCGTTATGGTCGGGGAGACCCAGTACTTC.

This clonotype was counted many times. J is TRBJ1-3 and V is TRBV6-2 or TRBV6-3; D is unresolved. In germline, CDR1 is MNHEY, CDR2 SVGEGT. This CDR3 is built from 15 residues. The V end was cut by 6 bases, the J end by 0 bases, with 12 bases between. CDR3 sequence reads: CASSLTSYSGNTIYF. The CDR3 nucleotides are TGTGCCAGCAGCCTAACATCGTACTCTGGAAACACCATATATTTT.

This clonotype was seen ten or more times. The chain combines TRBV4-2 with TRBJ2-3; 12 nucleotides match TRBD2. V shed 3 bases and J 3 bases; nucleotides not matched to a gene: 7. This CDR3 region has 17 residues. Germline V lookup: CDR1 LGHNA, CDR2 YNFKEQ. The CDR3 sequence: CASSQDGLAGMTDTQYF. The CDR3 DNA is TGTGCCAGCAGCCAGGATGGACTAGCGGGGATGACAGATACGCAGTATTTT.

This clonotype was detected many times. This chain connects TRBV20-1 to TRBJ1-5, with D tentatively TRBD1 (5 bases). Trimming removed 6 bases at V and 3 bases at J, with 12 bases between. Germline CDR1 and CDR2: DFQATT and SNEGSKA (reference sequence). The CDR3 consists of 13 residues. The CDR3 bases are TGCAGTGCCCTGGGGGATGACAATCAGCCCCAGCATTTT. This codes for CSALGDDNQPQHF.

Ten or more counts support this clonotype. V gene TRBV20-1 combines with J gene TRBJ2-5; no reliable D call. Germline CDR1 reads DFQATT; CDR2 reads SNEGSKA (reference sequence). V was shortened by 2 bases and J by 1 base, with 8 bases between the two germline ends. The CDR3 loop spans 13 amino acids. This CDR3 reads CSARRAIQETQYF. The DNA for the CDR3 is TGCAGTGCTAGAAGGGCAATCCAAGAGACCCAGTACTTC.

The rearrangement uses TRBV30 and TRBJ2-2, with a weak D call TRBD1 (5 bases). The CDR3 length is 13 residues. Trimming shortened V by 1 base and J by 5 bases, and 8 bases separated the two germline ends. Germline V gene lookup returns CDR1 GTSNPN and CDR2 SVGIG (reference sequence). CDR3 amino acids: CAWSGYRTGELFF. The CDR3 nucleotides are TGTGCCTGGAGTGGATACAGGACCGGGGAGCTGTTTTTT.

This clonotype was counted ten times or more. The CDR3 is CASSPGRVAGGLQFF. CDR3 DNA: TGTGCCAGCAGCCCCGGGAGGGTAGCGGGGGGGCTCCAGTTCTTC. The chain carries TRBV3-1 and TRBJ2-1, with TRBD2 matching over 11 bases. The CDR3 consists of 15 residues. The ends lost 4 bases at V and 13 bases at J; junction bases unmatched: 12. Germline assignment: CDR1 LGHDT and CDR2 YNNKEL (reference sequence).

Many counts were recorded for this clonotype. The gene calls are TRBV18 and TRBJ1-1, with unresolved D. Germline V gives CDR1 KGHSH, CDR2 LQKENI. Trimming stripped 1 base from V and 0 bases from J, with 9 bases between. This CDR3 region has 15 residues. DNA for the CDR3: TGTGCCAGCTCACCACTCCCGGGTCTGAACACTGAAGCTTTCTTT. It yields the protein CASSPLPGLNTEAFF. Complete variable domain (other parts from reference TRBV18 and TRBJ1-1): NAGVMQNPRHLVRRRGQEARLRCSPMKGHSHVYWYRQLPEEGLKFMVYLQKENIIDESGMPKERFSAEFPKEGPSILRIQQVVRGDSAAYFCASSPLPGLNTEAFFGQGTRLTVV.

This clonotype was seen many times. The CDR3 loop reads CAWSGGSLNEQFF. CDR3 nucleotides: TGTGCCTGGAGTGGCGGGAGTCTCAATGAGCAGTTCTTC. The gene calls are TRBV30 and TRBJ2-1; 7 nucleotides match TRBD2. Germline lookup yields CDR1 GTSNPN and CDR2 SVGIG (reference sequence). The CDR3 consists of 13 residues. V lost 1 base, J lost 6 bases, and 3 bases stayed unmatched. Full variable domain (missing parts from reference TRBV30 and TRBJ2-1): SQTIHQWPATLVQPVGSPLSLECTVEGTSNPNLYWYRQAAGRGLQLLFYSVGIGQISSEVPQNLSASRPQDRQFILSSKKLLLSDSGFYLCAWSGGSLNEQFFGPGTRLTVL.

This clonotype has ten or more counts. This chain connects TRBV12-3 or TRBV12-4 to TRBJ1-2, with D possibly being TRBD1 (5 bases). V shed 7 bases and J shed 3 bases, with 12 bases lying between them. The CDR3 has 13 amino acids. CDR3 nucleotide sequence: TGTGCCAGCACTTATGGGACCGACTATGGCTACACCTTC. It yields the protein CASTYGTDYGYTF.

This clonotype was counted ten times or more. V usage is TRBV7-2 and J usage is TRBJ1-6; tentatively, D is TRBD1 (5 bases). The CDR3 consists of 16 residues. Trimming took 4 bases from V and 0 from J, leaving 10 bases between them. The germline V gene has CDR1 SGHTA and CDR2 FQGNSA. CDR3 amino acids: CASSWDRYSYNSPLHF. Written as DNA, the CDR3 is TGTGCCAGCAGCTGGGACCGCTACTCCTATAATTCACCCCTCCACTTT.

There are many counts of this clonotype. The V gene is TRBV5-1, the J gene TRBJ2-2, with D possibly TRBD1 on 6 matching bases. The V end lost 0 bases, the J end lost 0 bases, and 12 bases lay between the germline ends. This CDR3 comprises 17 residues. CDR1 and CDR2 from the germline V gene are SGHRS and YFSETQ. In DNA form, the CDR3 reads TGCGCCAGCAGCTTGGCCCCTCGGACAGCGAACACCGGGGAGCTGTTTTTT. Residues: CASSLAPRTANTGELFF.

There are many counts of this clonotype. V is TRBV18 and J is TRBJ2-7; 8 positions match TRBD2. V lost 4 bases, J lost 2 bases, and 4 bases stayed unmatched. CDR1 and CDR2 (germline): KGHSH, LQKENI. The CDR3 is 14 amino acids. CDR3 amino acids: CASSRTTSAYEQYF. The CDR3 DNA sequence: TGTGCCAGCTCACGGACGACTAGCGCCTACGAGCAGTACTTC.

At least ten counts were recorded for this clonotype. DNA of the CDR3: TGTGCCAGCAGCCCCGAGACAGGGACGGGCATCGAGCAGTACTTC. Translation: CASSPETGTGIEQYF. The chain employs TRBV7-8 and TRBJ2-7; TRBD1 agrees at 7 bases. This CDR3 has 15 residues. J lost 6 bases, V lost 5 bases, and 13 bases had no gene match. In germline, CDR1 is SGHVS, CDR2 FQNEAQ.

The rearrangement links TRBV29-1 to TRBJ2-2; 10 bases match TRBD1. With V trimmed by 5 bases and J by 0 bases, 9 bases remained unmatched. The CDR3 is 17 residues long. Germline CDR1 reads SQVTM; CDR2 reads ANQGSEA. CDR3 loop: CSVKDRGKSTNTGELFF. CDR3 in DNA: TGCAGCGTTAAGGACAGGGGGAAATCGACGAACACCGGGGAGCTGTTTTTT.

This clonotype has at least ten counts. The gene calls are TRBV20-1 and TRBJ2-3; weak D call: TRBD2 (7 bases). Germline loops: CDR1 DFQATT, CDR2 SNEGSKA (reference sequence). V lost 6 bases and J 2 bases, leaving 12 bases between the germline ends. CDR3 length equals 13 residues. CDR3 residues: CSAEGGATDTQYF. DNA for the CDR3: TGCAGTGCCGAAGGGGGGGCCACAGATACGCAGTATTTT.

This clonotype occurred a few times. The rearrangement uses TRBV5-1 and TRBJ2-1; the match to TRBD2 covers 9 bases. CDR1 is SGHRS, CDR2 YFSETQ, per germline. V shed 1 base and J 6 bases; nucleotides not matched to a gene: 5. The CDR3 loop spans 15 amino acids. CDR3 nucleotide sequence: TGCGCCAGCAGCTTGAAGCTAGCGGGATCCAATGAGCAGTTCTTC. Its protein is CASSLKLAGSNEQFF.

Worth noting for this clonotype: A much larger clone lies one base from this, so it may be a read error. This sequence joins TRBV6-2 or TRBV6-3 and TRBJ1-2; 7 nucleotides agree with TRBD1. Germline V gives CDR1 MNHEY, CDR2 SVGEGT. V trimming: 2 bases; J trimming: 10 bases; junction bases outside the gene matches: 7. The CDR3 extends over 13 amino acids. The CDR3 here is CASSYRQGDDYTF. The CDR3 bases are TGTGCCAGCAGTTACCGGCAGGGGGATGACTACACCTTC.

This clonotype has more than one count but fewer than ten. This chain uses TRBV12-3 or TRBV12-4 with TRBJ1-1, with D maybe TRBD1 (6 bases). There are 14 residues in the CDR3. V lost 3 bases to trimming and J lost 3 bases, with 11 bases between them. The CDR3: CASSFEGGHTEAFF. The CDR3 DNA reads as TGTGCCAGCAGTTTCGAGGGGGGGCACACTGAAGCTTTCTTT.